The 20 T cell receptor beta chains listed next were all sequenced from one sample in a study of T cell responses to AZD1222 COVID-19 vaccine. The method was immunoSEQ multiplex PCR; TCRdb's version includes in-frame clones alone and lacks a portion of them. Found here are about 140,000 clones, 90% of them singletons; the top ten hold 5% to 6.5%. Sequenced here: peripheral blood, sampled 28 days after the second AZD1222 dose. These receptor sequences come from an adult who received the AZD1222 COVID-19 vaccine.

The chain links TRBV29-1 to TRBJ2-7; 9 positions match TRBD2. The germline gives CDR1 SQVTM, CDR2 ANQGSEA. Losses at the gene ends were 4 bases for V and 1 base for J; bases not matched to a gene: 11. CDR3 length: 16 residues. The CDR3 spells CSVAGGRALPSYEQYF. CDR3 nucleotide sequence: TGCAGCGTTGCCGGCGGGAGGGCCTTACCGTCCTACGAGCAGTACTTC.

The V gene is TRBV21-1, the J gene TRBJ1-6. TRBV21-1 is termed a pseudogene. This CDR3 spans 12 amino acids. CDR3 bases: TGTGCCAGCAGGTTTTTTGTCTCACCCCTCCACTTT. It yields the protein CASRFFVSPLHF.

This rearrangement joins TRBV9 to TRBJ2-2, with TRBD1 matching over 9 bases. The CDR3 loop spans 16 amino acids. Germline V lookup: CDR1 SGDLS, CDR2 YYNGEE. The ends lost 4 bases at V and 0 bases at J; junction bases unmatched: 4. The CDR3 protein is CASSTDRGSNTGELFF. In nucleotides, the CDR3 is TGTGCCAGCAGCACAGACAGGGGGTCGAACACCGGGGAGCTGTTTTTT. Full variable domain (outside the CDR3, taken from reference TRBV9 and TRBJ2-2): DSGVTQTPKHLITATGQRVTLRCSPRSGDLSVYWYQQSLDQGLQFLIQYYNGEERAKGNILERFSAQQFPDLHSELNLSSLELGDSALYFCASSTDRGSNTGELFFGEGSRLTVL.

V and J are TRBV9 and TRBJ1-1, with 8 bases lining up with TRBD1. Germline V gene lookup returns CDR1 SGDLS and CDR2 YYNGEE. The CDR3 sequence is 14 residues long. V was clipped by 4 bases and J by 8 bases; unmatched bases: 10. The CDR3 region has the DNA TGTGCCAGCAGCCCCCCGGACAGGGTAGGCGAAGCTTTCTTT. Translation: CASSPPDRVGEAFF.

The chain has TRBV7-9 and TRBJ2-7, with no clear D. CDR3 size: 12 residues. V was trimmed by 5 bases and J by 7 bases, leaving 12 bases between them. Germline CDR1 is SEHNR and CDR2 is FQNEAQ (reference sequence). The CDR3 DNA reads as TGTGCCAGCAGCCATACCTCTGGGGAGCAGTACTTC. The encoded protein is CASSHTSGEQYF.

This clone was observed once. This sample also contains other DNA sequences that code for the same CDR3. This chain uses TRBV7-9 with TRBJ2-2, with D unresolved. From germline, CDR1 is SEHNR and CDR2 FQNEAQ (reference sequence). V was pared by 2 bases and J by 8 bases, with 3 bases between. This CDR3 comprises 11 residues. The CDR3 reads CASSLSGELFF. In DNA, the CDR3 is TGTGCCAGCAGCTTATCTGGGGAGCTGTTTTTT.

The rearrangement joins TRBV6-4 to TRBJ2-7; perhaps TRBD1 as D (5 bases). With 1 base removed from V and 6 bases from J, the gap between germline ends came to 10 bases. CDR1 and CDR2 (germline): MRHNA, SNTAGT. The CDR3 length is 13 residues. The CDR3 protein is CASSDWAGFEQYF. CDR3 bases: TGTGCCAGCAGTGACTGGGCAGGGTTCGAGCAGTACTTC.

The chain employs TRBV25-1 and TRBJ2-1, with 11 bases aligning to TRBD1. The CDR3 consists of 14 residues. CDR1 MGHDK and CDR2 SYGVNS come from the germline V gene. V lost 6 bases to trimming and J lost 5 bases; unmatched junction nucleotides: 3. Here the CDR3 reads CASRGTGGDNEQFF. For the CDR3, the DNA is TGTGCCAGCAGGGGGACAGGGGGAGACAATGAGCAGTTCTTC. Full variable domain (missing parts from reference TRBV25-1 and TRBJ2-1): EADIYQTPRYLVIGTGKKITLECSQTMGHDKMYWYQQDPGMELHLIHYSYGVNSTEKGDLSSESTVSRIRTEHFPLTLESARPSHTSQYLCASRGTGGDNEQFFGPGTRLTVL.

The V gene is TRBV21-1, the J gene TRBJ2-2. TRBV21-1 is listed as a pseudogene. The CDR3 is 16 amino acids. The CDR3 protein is CASSKRNQSNTGELFF. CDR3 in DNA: TGTGCCAGCAGCAAAAGGAACCAATCGAACACCGGGGAGCTGTTTTTT.

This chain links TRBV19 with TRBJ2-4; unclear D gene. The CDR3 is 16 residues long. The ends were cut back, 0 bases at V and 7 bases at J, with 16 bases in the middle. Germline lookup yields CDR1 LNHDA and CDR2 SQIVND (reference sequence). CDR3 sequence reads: CASSIERLTFGNIQYF. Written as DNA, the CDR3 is TGTGCCAGTAGTATAGAACGGCTCACTTTTGGCAACATTCAGTACTTC. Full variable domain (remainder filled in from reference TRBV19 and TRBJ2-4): DGGITQSPKYLFRKEGQNVTLSCEQNLNHDAMYWYRQDPGQGLRLIYYSQIVNDFQKGDIAEGYSVSREKKESFPLTVTSAQKNPTAFYLCASSIERLTFGNIQYFGAGTRLSVL.

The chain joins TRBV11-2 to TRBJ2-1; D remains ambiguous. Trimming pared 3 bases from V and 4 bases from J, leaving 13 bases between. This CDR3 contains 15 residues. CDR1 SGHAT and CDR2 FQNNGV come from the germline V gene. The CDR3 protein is CASSFSTEVYNEQFF. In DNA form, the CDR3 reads TGTGCCAGCAGCTTTAGCACTGAGGTTTACAATGAGCAGTTCTTC.

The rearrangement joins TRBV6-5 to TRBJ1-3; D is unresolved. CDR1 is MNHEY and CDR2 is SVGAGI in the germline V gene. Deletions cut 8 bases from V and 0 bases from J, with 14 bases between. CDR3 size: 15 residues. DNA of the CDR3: TGTGCCAGCGTAAGTCAGTTCGTCTCTGGAAACACCATATATTTT. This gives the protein CASVSQFVSGNTIYF.

In DNA, the CDR3 is TGTGCCAGCTCACCAGACCGCACAGATACGCAGTATTTT. Its protein product is CASSPDRTDTQYF. This rearrangement joins TRBV18 to TRBJ2-3; D ambiguous. Trimming left V 2 bases short and J 1 base short, with 4 bases between. Germline CDR1 and CDR2: KGHSH and LQKENI. This CDR3 spans 13 amino acids.

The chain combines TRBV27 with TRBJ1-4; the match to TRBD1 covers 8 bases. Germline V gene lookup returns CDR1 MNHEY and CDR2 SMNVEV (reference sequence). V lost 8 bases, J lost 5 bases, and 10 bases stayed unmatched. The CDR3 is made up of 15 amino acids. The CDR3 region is CASGSQGAGNEKLFF. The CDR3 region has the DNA TGTGCCAGCGGAAGCCAGGGGGCGGGAAATGAAAAACTGTTTTTT.

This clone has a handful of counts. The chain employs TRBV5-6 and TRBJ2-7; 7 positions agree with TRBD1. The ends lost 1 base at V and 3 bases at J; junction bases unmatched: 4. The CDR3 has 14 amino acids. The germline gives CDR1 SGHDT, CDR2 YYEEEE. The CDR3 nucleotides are TGTGCCAGCAGCTTGAAGGGGGCCAGCTACGAGCAGTACTTC. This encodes CASSLKGASYEQYF.

The CDR3 loop reads CASSLERGYTF. Here the CDR3 DNA reads TGTGCCAGCAGCCTCGAGAGGGGCTACACCTTC. The chain has TRBV7-9 and TRBJ1-2; D unclear. Germline V gene lookup returns CDR1 SEHNR and CDR2 FQNEAQ (reference sequence). The CDR3 is made up of 11 amino acids. Trimming cost V 5 bases and J 8 bases, with 9 bases left between them. Full variable domain (remainder filled in from reference TRBV7-9 and TRBJ1-2): DTGVSQNPRHKITKRGQNVTFRCDPISEHNRLYWYRQTLGQGPEFLTYFQNEAQLEKSRLLSDRFSAERPKGSFSTLEIQRTEQGDSAMYLCASSLERGYTFGSGTRLTVV.

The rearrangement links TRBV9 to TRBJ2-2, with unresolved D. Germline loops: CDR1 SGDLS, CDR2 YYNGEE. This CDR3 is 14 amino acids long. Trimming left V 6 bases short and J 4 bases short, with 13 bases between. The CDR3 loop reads CASNRLGGTGELFF. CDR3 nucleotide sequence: TGTGCCAGCAATCGTCTGGGCGGCACCGGGGAGCTGTTTTTT.

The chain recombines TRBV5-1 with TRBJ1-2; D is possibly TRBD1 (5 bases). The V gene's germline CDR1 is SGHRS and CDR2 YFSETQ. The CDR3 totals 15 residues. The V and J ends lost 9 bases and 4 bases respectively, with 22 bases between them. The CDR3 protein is CATQSLPSGTYGYTF. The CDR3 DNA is TGCGCCACCCAATCCTTACCCTCGGGGACCTATGGCTACACCTTC.

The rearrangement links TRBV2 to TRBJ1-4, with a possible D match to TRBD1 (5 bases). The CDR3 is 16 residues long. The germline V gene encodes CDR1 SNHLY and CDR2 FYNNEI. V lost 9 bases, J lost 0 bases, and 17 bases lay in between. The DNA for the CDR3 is TGTGCCAGTAAACCCGAACAGGCAGCAACTAATGAAAAACTGTTTTTT. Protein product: CASKPEQAATNEKLFF.

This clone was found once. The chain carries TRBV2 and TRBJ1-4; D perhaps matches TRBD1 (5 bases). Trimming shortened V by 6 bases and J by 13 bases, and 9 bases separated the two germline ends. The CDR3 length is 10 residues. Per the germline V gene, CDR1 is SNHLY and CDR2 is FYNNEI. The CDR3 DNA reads TGTGCCAGCAGAAGCGGGGGACTGTTTTTT. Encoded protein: CASRSGGLFF.